Below are 16 T cell receptor beta chains sequenced from a single sample in a study of T cells in severe cutaneous drug reactions. The patients sequenced had a carbamazepine-induced Stevens-Johnson syndrome or toxic epidermal necrolysis reaction. The iRepertoire multiplex PCR system with TCR subtype-specific primers built both bulk and single-cell libraries. TCRdb reprocessed the multiplex PCR reads, keeping one entry per CDR3 protein, no DNA. The repertoire table contains tens of thousands of distinct CDR3 sequences. The specimen sequenced was PBMCs. All receptors derive from a human donor with toxic epidermal necrolysis, a severe cutaneous drug reaction.

This clonotype is classed as medium-sized by frequency. The chain links TRBV9 to TRBJ2-1; TCRdb's D call, TRBD2, is unchecked because there is no DNA. This CDR3 region has 20 residues. Germline V gene sequence: CDR1 SGDLS, CDR2 YYNGEE. CDR3 sequence: CASSVEGWILAGGKRNEQFF.

The rearrangement links TRBV5-1 to TRBJ2-1; TCRdb gives TRBD2 as the D gene, but with no DNA this cannot be confirmed. This CDR3 spans 16 amino acids. Germline values: CDR1 SGHRS, CDR2 YFSETQ. CDR3 residues: CASSPTTILYYNEQFF.

The chain links TRBV27 to TRBJ2-7. Germline V lookup: CDR1 MNHEY, CDR2 SMNVEV (reference sequence). The CDR3 has 13 residues. This CDR3 is CASSLVGYYEQYF.

This chain links TRBV5-1 with TRBJ1-5; TCRdb gives TRBD1 as the D gene, but with no DNA this cannot be confirmed. The germline gives CDR1 SGHRS, CDR2 YFSETQ. CDR3 size: 15 residues. The chain's CDR3 is CASSLLGDSNQPQHF.

The chain has TRBV20-1 and TRBJ1-5. The CDR3 covers 14 residues. Per the germline V gene, CDR1 is DFQATT and CDR2 is SNEGSKA (reference sequence). CDR3 amino acids: CSASPTHSNQPQHF.

V is TRBV3-1 and J is TRBJ2-1. From germline, CDR1 is LGHDT and CDR2 YNNKEL (reference sequence). This CDR3 contains 14 residues. CDR3 in amino acids: CASSQDRSFNEQFF.

V gene TRBV29-1 combines with J gene TRBJ2-1; lacking DNA, the TRBD2 call made by TCRdb goes unchecked. The CDR3 is made up of 14 amino acids. Germline V gene data show CDR1 as SQVTM and CDR2 as ANQGSEA. The CDR3 sequence is CSVQLAGRRNEQFF.

The genes are TRBV24-1 and TRBJ2-1; there is no DNA to check the TCRdb D call of TRBD2. CDR3 length: 14 amino acids. Looked up from germline, CDR1 is KGHDR and CDR2 is SFDVKD. The CDR3 loop is CATSDPGTSYEQFF.

V is TRBV5-1 and J is TRBJ2-1; with no DNA, the TCRdb D assignment of TRBD1 cannot be verified. Germline lookup yields CDR1 SGHRS and CDR2 YFSETQ. The CDR3 runs 15 residues. The chain's CDR3 is CASSFMGASYNEQFF.

The chain has TRBV2 and TRBJ2-1; TCRdb names TRBD1, which stays unverified in the absence of DNA. The CDR3 is 17 residues long. The germline gives CDR1 SNHLY, CDR2 FYNNEI. The CDR3 is CASSELAPAVSYNEQFF.

This sequence joins TRBV5-1 and TRBJ1-3. Germline V gives CDR1 SGHRS, CDR2 YFSETQ. This CDR3 has 16 amino acids. CDR3 loop: CASSFGGSQSGNTIYF. The variable domain in full, completed from reference TRBV5-1 and TRBJ1-3, reads KAGVTQTPRYLIKTRGQQVTLSCSPISGHRSVSWYQQTPGQGLQFLFEYFSETQRNKGNFPGRFSGRQFSNSRSEMNVSTLELGDSALYLCASSFGGSQSGNTIYFGEGSWLTVV.

This chain uses TRBV7-9 with TRBJ2-1. Germline V gene sequence: CDR1 SEHNR, CDR2 FQNEAQ (reference sequence). This CDR3 has 14 residues. CDR3 sequence reads: CASSLVRTTNEQFF. The whole variable domain, remainder taken from reference TRBV7-9 and TRBJ2-1, is DTGVSQNPRHKITKRGQNVTFRCDPISEHNRLYWYRQTLGQGPEFLTYFQNEAQLEKSRLLSDRFSAERPKGSFSTLEIQRTEQGDSAMYLCASSLVRTTNEQFFGPGTRLTVL.

The J gene is TRBJ1-5, the V gene TRBV7-9; TCRdb lists TRBD1, though no DNA is available to test this call. CDR1 is SEHNR and CDR2 is FQNEAQ in the germline V gene (reference sequence). This CDR3 is 15 amino acids long. The CDR3 loop is CASSLFEGADQPQHF.

The chain recombines TRBV7-9 with TRBJ2-3; TCRdb calls TRBD1, which cannot be checked without DNA. Germline values: CDR1 SEHNR, CDR2 FQNEAQ (reference sequence). This CDR3 is 12 amino acids long. CDR3 sequence reads: CASSFRGDTQYF.

The J gene is TRBJ2-3, the V gene TRBV4-3; TCRdb reports TRBD1, a call that lacks DNA to check it against. CDR1 and CDR2 from the germline V gene are LGHNA and YSLEER. The CDR3 totals 15 residues. The CDR3 protein is CASSQDGTGSYTQYF.

The chain couples TRBV14 to TRBJ2-1; TCRdb reports TRBD1, a call that lacks DNA to check it against. Germline values: CDR1 SGHDN, CDR2 FVKESK. The CDR3 spans 15 residues. The chain's CDR3 is CASSATGRPMDEQFF.